These T cell receptor beta chains were read from a single sample in a study of T-cell reconstitution after alpha-beta-depleted transplantation in children. Using its own MiXCR run on the PCR reads, TCRdb lists one record per CDR3 protein. The table has 170,000 or so distinct CDR3 sequences, 6.5% to 7.5% seen once; the top ten hold about 2.9%. The sequenced sample was PBMCs from the stem cell graft donor, obtained from the stem cell graft. These receptors were collected from a human donor who donated a stem cell graft to a child with Wiskott-Aldrich syndrome. Both conserved end residues are part of each CDR3. A D gene is named only where the DNA matches it firmly. Size is omitted from some rows. Given values are once, few, many or a class for expanded clones.

j_gene	len	v_gene	abundance	d_gene	CDR3aa	CDR3nt
TRBJ2-1	14	TRBV24-1	many	TRBD2	CATAQSGTGNEQFF	TGTGCCACCGCTCAAAGCGGGACGGGCAATGAGCAGTTCTTC
TRBJ2-3	16	TRBV5-1	many	NA	CASSLLRGAFTDTQYF	TGCGCCAGCAGCCTGCTCCGGGGGGCGTTCACAGATACGCAGTATTTT
TRBJ1-1	11	TRBV29-1	many	NA	CSSTRATEAFF	TGCAGCTCAACCCGGGCCACTGAAGCTTTCTTT
TRBJ1-3	11	TRBV25-1	many	NA	CASSEFGAAYF	TGTGCCAGCAGTGAATTTGGGGCAGCGTATTTT
TRBJ2-3	16	TRBV12-3/TRBV12-4	many	TRBD2	CASSSGLAGIRDTQYF	TGTGCCAGCAGTTCGGGACTAGCGGGGATACGGGATACGCAGTATTTT
TRBJ2-2	14	TRBV12-3/TRBV12-4	few	TRBD1	CASSFYRGTGELFF	TGTGCCAGCAGTTTTTACAGGGGCACCGGGGAGCTGTTTTTT
TRBJ1-5	13	TRBV12-3/TRBV12-4	many	NA	CASRSTGNQPQHF	TGTGCCAGTAGATCGACAGGCAATCAGCCCCAGCATTTT
TRBJ2-2	17	TRBV18	NA	NA	CASSPPGAGLNTGELFF	TGTGCCAGCTCACCACCGGGGGCGGGACTGAACACCGGGGAGCTGTTTTTT
TRBJ2-3	17	TRBV20-1	many	TRBD2	CSARDWGQRGDTDTQYF	TGCAGTGCTAGAGATTGGGGTCAGCGGGGGGACACAGATACGCAGTATTTT
TRBJ2-1	14	TRBV7-2	few	NA	CASSSRRLRNEQFF	TGTGCCAGCAGCTCAAGACGTCTAAGGAATGAGCAGTTCTTC
TRBJ2-3	13	TRBV10-3	many	NA	CAISVGIEDTQYF	TGTGCCATCAGTGTAGGGATAGAGGATACGCAGTATTTT
TRBJ1-5	13	TRBV10-2	many	NA	CASNPGASQPQHF	TGCGCCAGCAATCCAGGGGCAAGTCAGCCCCAGCATTTT
TRBJ2-3	15	TRBV5-1	many	NA	CASSGLLASTDTQYF	TGCGCCAGCAGCGGGTTACTAGCTAGCACAGATACGCAGTATTTT
TRBJ2-7	16	TRBV4-1	NA	TRBD2	CASSHPVAGAPYEQYF	TGCGCCAGCAGCCACCCAGTAGCGGGAGCCCCCTACGAGCAGTACTTC
TRBJ2-1	15	TRBV2	many	NA	CASSDGASSYNEQFF	TGTGCCAGCAGTGACGGGGCTAGCTCCTACAATGAGCAGTTCTTC
TRBJ2-3	17	TRBV7-8	few	TRBD1	CASSLLYDRASTDTQYF	TGTGCCAGCAGCTTATTGTATGACAGGGCAAGCACAGATACGCAGTATTTT
TRBJ2-4	16	TRBV7-9	NA	NA	CASSPWAQGAKNIQYF	TGTGCCAGCAGCCCTTGGGCTCAAGGAGCGAAAAACATTCAGTACTTC
TRBJ1-1	17	TRBV7-2	many	NA	CASSLGARGGGLAEAFF	TGTGCCAGCAGCTTAGGTGCCAGGGGAGGGGGGTTGGCTGAAGCTTTCTTT
TRBJ1-1	14	TRBV3-1	many	TRBD1	CASSPRDRVNEAFF	TGTGCCAGCAGCCCCCGGGACAGGGTGAATGAAGCTTTCTTT
TRBJ1-1	16	TRBV20-1	many	NA	CSARDRFRERFAEAFF	TGCAGTGCTAGAGATCGGTTTAGAGAGAGATTTGCTGAAGCTTTCTTT
TRBJ1-4	12	TRBV29-1	many	TRBD1	CSVDPGGEKLFF	TGCAGCGTTGATCCAGGGGGCGAAAAACTGTTTTTT
TRBJ2-5	13	TRBV12-3/TRBV12-4	many	NA	CASSLSAGRVQYF	TGTGCCAGCAGTTTAAGTGCGGGACGGGTACAGTACTTC
TRBJ1-1	15	TRBV5-1	many	TRBD1	CASSWTGGINTEAFF	TGCGCCAGCAGCTGGACAGGGGGCATCAACACTGAAGCTTTCTTT
TRBJ2-3	13	TRBV6-5	many	NA	CASSYTYTDTQYF	TGTGCCAGCAGTTATACATATACGGATACGCAGTATTTT
TRBJ2-2	17	TRBV20-1	many	NA	CSARGPPGGRDTGELFF	TGCAGTGCTAGAGGACCCCCCGGGGGCCGAGACACCGGGGAGCTGTTTTTT
TRBJ2-1	18	TRBV11-2	NA	TRBD2	CASSLRTSGGSSYNEQFF	TGTGCCAGCAGCTTACGGACTAGCGGGGGGAGCTCCTACAATGAGCAGTTCTTC
TRBJ1-5	16	TRBV20-1	NA	NA	CSASGSTSEGNQPQHF	TGCAGTGCTAGCGGGAGCACGTCTGAGGGCAATCAGCCCCAGCATTTT
TRBJ2-7	15	TRBV19	many	TRBD1	CASSRGTGGPYEQYF	TGTGCCAGTAGTAGAGGCACAGGGGGCCCCTACGAGCAGTACTTC
TRBJ2-5	11	TRBV29-1	NA	TRBD1	CSTGQGETQYF	TGCAGCACAGGACAGGGGGAGACCCAGTACTTC
TRBJ1-4	15	TRBV20-1	many	TRBD1	CSARSTGQINEKLFF	TGCAGTGCTAGATCGACAGGGCAAATTAATGAAAAACTGTTTTTT
TRBJ2-7	20	TRBV5-1	NA	TRBD1	CASSLWDRQAGPTIFYEQYF	TGCGCCAGCAGCTTGTGGGACAGGCAAGCCGGACCGACTATCTTCTACGAGCAGTACTTC
TRBJ1-2	15	TRBV28	many	NA	CASSLTDLGNYGYTF	TGTGCCAGCAGCCTGACAGATCTTGGAAACTATGGCTACACCTTC
TRBJ1-5	12	TRBV12-3/TRBV12-4	many	NA	CASKTQYQPQHF	TGTGCCAGCAAAACTCAATATCAGCCCCAGCATTTT
TRBJ2-7	14	TRBV9	many	TRBD1	CASSPRQGENEQYF	TGTGCCAGCAGCCCCCGACAGGGGGAAAACGAGCAGTACTTC
TRBJ1-4	12	TRBV20-1	many	NA	CSARAPVEKLFF	TGCAGTGCTAGAGCCCCCGTAGAAAAACTGTTTTTT
TRBJ2-6	19	TRBV29-1	many	TRBD1	CSVEEWRGGENSGANVLTF	TGCAGCGTTGAAGAATGGAGAGGGGGCGAAAATTCAGGGGCCAACGTCCTGACTTTC
TRBJ2-5	14	TRBV24-1	many	NA	CATSDSGFGKTQYF	TGTGCCACCAGTGATTCAGGGTTCGGAAAGACCCAGTACTTC